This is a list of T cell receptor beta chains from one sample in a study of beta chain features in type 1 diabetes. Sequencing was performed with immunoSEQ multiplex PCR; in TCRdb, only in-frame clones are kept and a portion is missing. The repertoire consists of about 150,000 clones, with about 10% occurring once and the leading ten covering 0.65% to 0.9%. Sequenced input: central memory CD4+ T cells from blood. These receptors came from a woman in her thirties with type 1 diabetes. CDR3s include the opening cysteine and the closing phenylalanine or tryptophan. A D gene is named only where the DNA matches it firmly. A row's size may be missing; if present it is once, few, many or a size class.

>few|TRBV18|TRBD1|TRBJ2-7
CASSPPRGQSSYEQYF
TGTGCCAGCTCACCTCCAAGGGGGCAGAGCTCCTACGAGCAGTACTTC
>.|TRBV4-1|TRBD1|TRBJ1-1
CASSRQGRGEPEAFF
TGCGCCAGCAGCCGACAGGGAAGGGGTGAACCTGAAGCTTTCTTT
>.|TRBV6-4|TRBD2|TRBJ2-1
CASSEWLAGDRFF
TGTGCCAGCAGTGAATGGCTAGCGGGAGATCGGTTCTTC
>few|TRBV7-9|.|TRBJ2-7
CASSLRVGGTYEQYF
TGTGCCAGCAGCTTAAGGGTGGGCGGGACCTACGAGCAGTACTTC
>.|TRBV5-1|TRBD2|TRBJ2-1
CASSPISGNRYNEQFF
TGCGCCAGCAGCCCAATAAGCGGGAATCGGTACAATGAGCAGTTCTTC
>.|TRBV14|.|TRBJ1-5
CASSLTGGREQPQHF
TGTGCCAGCAGCCTGACCGGGGGGAGGGAACAGCCCCAGCATTTT
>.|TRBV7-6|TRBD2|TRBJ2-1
CASRPTSGVYNEQFF
TGTGCCAGCAGACCTACTAGCGGAGTCTACAATGAGCAGTTCTTC
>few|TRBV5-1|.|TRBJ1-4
CASSPLNENEKLFF
TGCGCCAGCAGTCCACTGAACGAGAATGAAAAACTGTTTTTT
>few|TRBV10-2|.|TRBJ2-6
CASASGRTVPSGANVLTF
TGCGCCAGCGCCAGCGGTAGGACAGTCCCCTCTGGGGCCAACGTCCTGACTTTC
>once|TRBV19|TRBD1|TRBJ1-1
CASSTRDRVGGTEAFF
TGTGCCAGTAGTACCCGGGACAGGGTAGGCGGCACTGAAGCTTTCTTT
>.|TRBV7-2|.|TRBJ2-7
CASSTDGGVFEQYF
TGTGCCAGCAGTACCGACGGGGGAGTATTCGAGCAGTACTTC
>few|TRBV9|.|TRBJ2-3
CASKSGRSTDTQYF
TGTGCCAGCAAGAGTGGGAGGAGCACAGATACGCAGTATTTT
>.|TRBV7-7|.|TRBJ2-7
CASSSGGRGEQYF
TGTGCTAGCAGCTCTGGGGGCAGGGGCGAGCAGTACTTC
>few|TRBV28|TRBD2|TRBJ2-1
CASSPTSGYNEQFF
TGTGCCAGCAGCCCGACTAGCGGCTACAATGAGCAGTTCTTC
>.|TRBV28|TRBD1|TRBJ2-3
CASRYPGQGADTQYF
TGTGCCAGCAGATACCCGGGACAGGGCGCAGATACGCAGTATTTT
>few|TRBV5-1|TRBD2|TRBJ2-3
CASSFGTSGTDTQYF
TGCGCCAGCAGCTTCGGGACTAGCGGCACAGATACGCAGTATTTT
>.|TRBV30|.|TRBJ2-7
CAWSVSSVEQYF
TGTGCCTGGAGTGTGTCGTCGGTCGAGCAGTACTTC
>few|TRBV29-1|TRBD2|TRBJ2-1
CSVIPGTSGLHEQFF
TGCAGCGTTATACCAGGGACTAGCGGACTACATGAGCAGTTCTTC
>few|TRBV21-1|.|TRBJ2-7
CASSNRDYNLYEQYF
TGTGCCAGCAGCAACCGGGACTACAACCTCTACGAGCAGTACTTC
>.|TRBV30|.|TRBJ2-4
CAWSAPQRAKNIQYF
TGTGCCTGGAGTGCTCCCCAGCGAGCCAAAAACATTCAGTACTTC